This T cell receptor beta chain was sequenced during a study of human T cells and chemical hapten exposure. Study summary: 2% DPC was applied to roughly 2 cm by roughly 2 cm of upper inner arm skin for sensitization.

This clonotype was recorded a few times. The antigen is unknown. Study-wide results and caveats: It was expanded TCRs that formed significantly more large CDR3 similarity clusters than controls did.

CDR3 length: 12 residues. Trimming removed 3 bases at V and 3 bases at J, with 5 bases between. Germline assignment: CDR1 LGHNA and CDR2 YNFKEQ. Attachment of unique molecular identifiers to individual cDNA molecules was performed in the library. TCRdb used MiXCR to reprocess the RACE reads, holding one entry per CDR3 protein. The repertoire holds some 300,000 distinct CDR3 sequences, with around 5.5% as singletons. Time point meaning: pre-sensitization, week 0. Treatment defined: therapeutic diphenylcyclopropenone sensitization with weekly scalp DPC. This sample comprised whole blood, obtained in connection with sensitization to the hapten diphenylcyclopropenone (DPC). The clonotype comes from a woman younger than 30 with alopecia areata. Some clones in this sample may be carry-over from other donors' samples. The V and J genes are TRBV4-2 and TRBJ2-5; D is unclear. The CDR3 region has the DNA TGTGCCAGCAGCCACCTAGAAGAGACCCAGTACTTC. Protein sequence: CASSHLEETQYF.